What follows describes a single T cell receptor (beta chain). The specificity of this receptor is unknown. No qualities accompany the bases; no much larger clone lies one base away. These data originate in a study of T cell responses to AZD1222 COVID-19 vaccine (TCRdb year 2021). Background for the entire study: A total of roughly 240 trial participants underwent TCR sequencing, of whom approximately 210 received two doses of AZD1222 and some 25 received two doses of the MenACWY control vaccine. Enrollment into the trials was organized by age into subgroups of 18-55, 56-69 and 70-plus years, and those subgroups contained roughly 140, 27 and 60 TCR-sequenced participants, respectively.

Between the V and J ends, shortened by 3 bases and 0 bases respectively, the junction contains 5 bases. The germline V gene (reference sequence) specifies LGHDT as CDR1 and YNNKEL as CDR2. The CDR3 sequence holds 14 residues, the cysteine and phenylalanine included. The only DNA kept is the CDR3, 42 bases in frame from the first base. The CDR3 regions of human TCRbeta chains were analyzed by immunosequencing. In the paper's pipeline: Repertoire TCRs were checked for matches against a reference library of SARS-CoV-2-specific TCRs that had been generated using the MIRA antigen-specificity platform. Breadth meant the fraction of unique TCRs that were SARS-CoV-2-associated, whereas depth meant the fraction of total T cells that were SARS-CoV-2-associated. Using the MIRA data, each spike-specific TCR was assigned both to the spike region to which the TCR was reactive and to a CD4 or CD8 class. Log10-transformed breadth and depth values were compared by one-way ANOVA with Sidak's multiple comparisons tests. TCRdb limited this immuneACCESS table to in-frame rearrangements with V and J called. A share of clones is missing; checked studies link under half to unresolved V genes, and the rest is unexplained. V, J and clone size reflect that table, while D and trimming were determined from the DNA. This sample comprises approximately 74,000 clones, roughly nine tenths of them detected only once. Approximately 1.3% of the sample belongs to the ten largest clones.

Broader findings and caveats from the paper: Reportedly, close to half of the unique spike-specific TCRs recognized epitopes lying outside the regions that are mutated in the B.1.351 and B.1.1.7 variants. Because no samples from the day 14 peak response were available, repertoires could be characterized only after the peak T cell response. Conclusions about previously exposed vaccinees are limited because only five or six AZD1222 recipients were SARS-CoV-2 seropositive at baseline. Most participants were white British and females outnumbered males, and the authors suggested that clonal diversity may have been underestimated. The 56-69-year group was small, and its depth increase did not reach significance, likely because of low power. The vaccine-associated CD4 TCRs covered the entire spike protein, and the dominant responses fell in regions 160-218 and 743-854. Spike-specific TCR breadth and depth rose significantly after two AZD1222 doses compared with day 0 and with MenACWY recipients.

The time point label, as the study defines it: about 28 days (+/-7) after the second vaccine dose. AZD1222 recipients given second doses at about 4 weeks or at about 12 weeks were pooled, since spike-specific TCR depth and breadth were not found to differ between the two schedules. Samples from vaccinated people were obtained from the UK trials COV001 and COV002, which included a single-blind randomized controlled phase 2/3 trial of AZD1222 (ChAdOx1 nCoV-19) in healthy adults. For TCRbeta chain sequencing, PBMC samples were collected from trial participants at day 0 and at day 28 after the second dose.

The TCR sequence derives from an adult who received the AZD1222 COVID-19 vaccine. Sequences were derived from peripheral blood, sampled 28 days after the second AZD1222 dose. The chain couples TRBV3-1 (or the pseudogene TRBV3-2) to TRBJ2-2; the D gene could be either TRBD1 or TRBD2, each agreeing at 5 bases. Read as DNA, the sequence is TGTGCCAGCAGCCAGGGACCGAACACCGGGGAGCTGTTTTTT. Translated, this gives CASSQGPNTGELFF.